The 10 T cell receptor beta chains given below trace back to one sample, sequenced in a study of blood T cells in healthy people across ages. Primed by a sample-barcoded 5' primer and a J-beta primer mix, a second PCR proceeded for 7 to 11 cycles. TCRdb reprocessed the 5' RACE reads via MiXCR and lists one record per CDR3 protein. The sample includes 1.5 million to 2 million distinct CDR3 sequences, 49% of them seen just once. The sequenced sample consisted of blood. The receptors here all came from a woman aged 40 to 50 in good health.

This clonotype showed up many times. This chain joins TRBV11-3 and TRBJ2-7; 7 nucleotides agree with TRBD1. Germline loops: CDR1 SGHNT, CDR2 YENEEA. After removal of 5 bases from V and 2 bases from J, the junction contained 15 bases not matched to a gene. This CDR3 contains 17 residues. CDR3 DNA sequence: TGTGCCAGCAGCCCAGGGGAGCTCCCGGGACAGACCTACGAGCAGTACTTC. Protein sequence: CASSPGELPGQTYEQYF.

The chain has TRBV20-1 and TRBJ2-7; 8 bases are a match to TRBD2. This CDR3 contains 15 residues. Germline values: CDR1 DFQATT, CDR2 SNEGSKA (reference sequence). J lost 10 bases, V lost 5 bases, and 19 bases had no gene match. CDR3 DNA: TGCAGTGCTGGTCGCGGGGGGAGCGGCGGAAACGTTCAGTACTTC. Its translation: CSAGRGGSGGNVQYF.

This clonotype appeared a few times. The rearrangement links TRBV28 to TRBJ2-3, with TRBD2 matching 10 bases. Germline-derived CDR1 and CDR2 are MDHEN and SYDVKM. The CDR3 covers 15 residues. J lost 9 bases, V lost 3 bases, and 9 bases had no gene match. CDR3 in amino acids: CASSFYPSGGDTQYF. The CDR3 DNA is TGTGCCAGCAGTTTCTATCCTAGCGGGGGTGACACGCAGTATTTT.

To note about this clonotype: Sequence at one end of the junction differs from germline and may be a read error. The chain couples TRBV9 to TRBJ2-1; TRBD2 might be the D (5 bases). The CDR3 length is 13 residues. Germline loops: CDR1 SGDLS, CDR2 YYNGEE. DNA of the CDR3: TGTGCCAGTAGCGTAGCCCCCTACAATGAGCAGTTCTTC. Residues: CASSVAPYNEQFF.

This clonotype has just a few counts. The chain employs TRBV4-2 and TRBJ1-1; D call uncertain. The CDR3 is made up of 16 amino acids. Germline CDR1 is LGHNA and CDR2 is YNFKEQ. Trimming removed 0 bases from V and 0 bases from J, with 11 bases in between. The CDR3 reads CASSQDSPPVNTEAFF. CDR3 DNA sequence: TGTGCCAGCAGCCAAGATTCCCCTCCTGTGAACACTGAAGCTTTCTTT.

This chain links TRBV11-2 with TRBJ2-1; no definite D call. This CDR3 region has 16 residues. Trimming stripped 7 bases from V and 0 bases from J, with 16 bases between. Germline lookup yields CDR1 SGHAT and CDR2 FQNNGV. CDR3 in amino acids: CASTQSLGSSYNEQFF. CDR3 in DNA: TGTGCCAGCACCCAATCCCTCGGTAGCTCCTACAATGAGCAGTTCTTC.

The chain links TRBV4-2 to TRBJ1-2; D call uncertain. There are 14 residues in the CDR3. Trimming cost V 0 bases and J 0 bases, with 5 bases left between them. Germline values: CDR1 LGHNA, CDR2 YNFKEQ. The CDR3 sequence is CASSQDQANYGYTF. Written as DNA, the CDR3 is TGTGCCAGCAGCCAAGACCAGGCTAACTATGGCTACACCTTC.

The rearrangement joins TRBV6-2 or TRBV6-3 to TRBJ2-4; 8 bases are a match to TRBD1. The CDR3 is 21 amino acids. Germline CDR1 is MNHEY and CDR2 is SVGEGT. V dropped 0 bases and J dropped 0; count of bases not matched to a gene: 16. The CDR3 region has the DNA TGTGCCAGCAGTTACTCCCCTAAGGGACAGGAATCAAGAGTAGCCAAAAACATTCAGTACTTC. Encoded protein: CASSYSPKGQESRVAKNIQYF.

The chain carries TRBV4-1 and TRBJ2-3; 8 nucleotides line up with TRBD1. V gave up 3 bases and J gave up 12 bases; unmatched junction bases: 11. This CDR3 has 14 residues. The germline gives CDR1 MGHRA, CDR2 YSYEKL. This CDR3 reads CASSHPGQDRLQYF. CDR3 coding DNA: TGCGCCAGCAGCCACCCGGGACAGGACCGACTTCAGTATTTT.

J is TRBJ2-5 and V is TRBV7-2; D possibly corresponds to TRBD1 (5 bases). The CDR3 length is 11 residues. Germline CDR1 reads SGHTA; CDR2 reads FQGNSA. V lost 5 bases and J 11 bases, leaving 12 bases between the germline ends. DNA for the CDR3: TGTGCCAGCAGCCTATCACAGGAGCAGTACTTC. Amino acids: CASSLSQEQYF.